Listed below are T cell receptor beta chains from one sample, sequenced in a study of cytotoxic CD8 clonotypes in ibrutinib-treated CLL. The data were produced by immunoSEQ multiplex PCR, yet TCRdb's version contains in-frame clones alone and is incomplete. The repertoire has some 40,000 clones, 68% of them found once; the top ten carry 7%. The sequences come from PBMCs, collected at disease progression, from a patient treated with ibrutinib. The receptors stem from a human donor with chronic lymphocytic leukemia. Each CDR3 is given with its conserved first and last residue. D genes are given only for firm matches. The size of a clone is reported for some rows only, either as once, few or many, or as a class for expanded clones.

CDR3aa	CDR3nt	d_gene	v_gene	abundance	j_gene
CASSVEGVPMSQYF	TGTGCCAGCAGCGTAGAAGGGGTCCCGATGTCCCAGTATTTT	.	TRBV9	.	TRBJ2-3
CASSVRVNTGELFF	TGTGCCAGCAGTGTGAGGGTTAACACCGGGGAGCTGTTTTTT	.	TRBV6-1	.	TRBJ2-2
CASMRSWGLVGEQYF	TGTGCCAGCATGCGGTCGTGGGGATTGGTGGGGGAGCAGTACTTC	.	TRBV11-2	.	TRBJ2-7
CASSVTANYGYTF	TGTGCCAGCAGTGTGACAGCTAACTATGGCTACACCTTC	.	TRBV6-1	.	TRBJ1-2
CASSSGTGSNYGYTF	TGTGCCAGCAGCTCCGGGACTGGATCTAACTATGGCTACACCTTC	.	TRBV11-2	many	TRBJ1-2
CASSGDLYEQYF	TGTGCCAGCAGTGGGGACTTGTACGAGCAGTACTTC	.	TRBV2	few	TRBJ2-7
CASSIAGGREQYF	TGTGCCAGTAGTATAGCTGGGGGGCGCGAGCAGTACTTC	.	TRBV19	.	TRBJ2-7
CASSPGLAQETQYF	TGTGCCAGCAGCCCGGGACTAGCTCAAGAGACCCAGTACTTC	TRBD2	TRBV5-4	few	TRBJ2-5
CASSHGKDETQYF	TGCGCCAGCAGCCATGGGAAAGACGAGACCCAGTACTTC	.	TRBV23-1	.	TRBJ2-5
CASSLETGNYGYTF	TGTGCCAGCAGCTTGGAGACAGGGAACTATGGCTACACCTTC	TRBD1	TRBV11-3	.	TRBJ1-2
CASSIGTGATSSYNEQFF	TGTGCCAGTAGTATCGGGACAGGGGCCACGAGCTCCTACAATGAGCAGTTCTTC	TRBD1	TRBV19	many	TRBJ2-1
CASSISPVSGNTIYF	TGTGCCAGTAGTATCAGTCCGGTATCGGGAAACACCATATATTTT	.	TRBV19	once	TRBJ1-3
CASSPQSGINSYEQYF	TGTGCCAGCTCACCACAGAGCGGGATCAACTCCTACGAGCAGTACTTC	TRBD2	TRBV18	.	TRBJ2-7
CASSLVSSGRYEQYF	TGTGCCAGCAGCTTGGTTTCTAGCGGGAGGTACGAGCAGTACTTC	TRBD2	TRBV5-5	.	TRBJ2-7
CAIRTLEGYEQYF	TGTGCCATCCGGACCCTAGAGGGCTACGAGCAGTACTTC	.	TRBV10-3	once	TRBJ2-7
CASSVAPPPGTGELFF	TGTGCCAGCAGCGTAGCCCCGCCCCCAGGGACCGGGGAGCTGTTTTTT	.	TRBV9	.	TRBJ2-2
CAWSVPRDRASTDTQYF	TGTGCCTGGAGTGTACCCCGGGACAGGGCGAGCACAGATACGCAGTATTTT	TRBD1	TRBV30	.	TRBJ2-3
CASSSRQGAAFF	TGTGCCAGCAGCTCTAGACAGGGGGCGGCTTTCTTT	TRBD1	TRBV13	.	TRBJ1-1
CASSLGAAFEQYF	TGTGCCAGCAGTTTAGGAGCGGCTTTCGAGCAGTACTTC	.	TRBV28	.	TRBJ2-7
CASSPTRETQYF	TGTGCCAGCTCACCGACGAGAGAGACCCAGTACTTC	.	TRBV18	.	TRBJ2-5
CASSHQGPEQYF	TGTGCCAGCAGCCACCAGGGCCCCGAGCAGTACTTC	.	TRBV7-6	.	TRBJ2-7
CASSSEIRTEAFF	TGTGCCAGCAGCTCCGAAATCCGGACTGAAGCTTTCTTT	.	TRBV7-3	.	TRBJ1-1